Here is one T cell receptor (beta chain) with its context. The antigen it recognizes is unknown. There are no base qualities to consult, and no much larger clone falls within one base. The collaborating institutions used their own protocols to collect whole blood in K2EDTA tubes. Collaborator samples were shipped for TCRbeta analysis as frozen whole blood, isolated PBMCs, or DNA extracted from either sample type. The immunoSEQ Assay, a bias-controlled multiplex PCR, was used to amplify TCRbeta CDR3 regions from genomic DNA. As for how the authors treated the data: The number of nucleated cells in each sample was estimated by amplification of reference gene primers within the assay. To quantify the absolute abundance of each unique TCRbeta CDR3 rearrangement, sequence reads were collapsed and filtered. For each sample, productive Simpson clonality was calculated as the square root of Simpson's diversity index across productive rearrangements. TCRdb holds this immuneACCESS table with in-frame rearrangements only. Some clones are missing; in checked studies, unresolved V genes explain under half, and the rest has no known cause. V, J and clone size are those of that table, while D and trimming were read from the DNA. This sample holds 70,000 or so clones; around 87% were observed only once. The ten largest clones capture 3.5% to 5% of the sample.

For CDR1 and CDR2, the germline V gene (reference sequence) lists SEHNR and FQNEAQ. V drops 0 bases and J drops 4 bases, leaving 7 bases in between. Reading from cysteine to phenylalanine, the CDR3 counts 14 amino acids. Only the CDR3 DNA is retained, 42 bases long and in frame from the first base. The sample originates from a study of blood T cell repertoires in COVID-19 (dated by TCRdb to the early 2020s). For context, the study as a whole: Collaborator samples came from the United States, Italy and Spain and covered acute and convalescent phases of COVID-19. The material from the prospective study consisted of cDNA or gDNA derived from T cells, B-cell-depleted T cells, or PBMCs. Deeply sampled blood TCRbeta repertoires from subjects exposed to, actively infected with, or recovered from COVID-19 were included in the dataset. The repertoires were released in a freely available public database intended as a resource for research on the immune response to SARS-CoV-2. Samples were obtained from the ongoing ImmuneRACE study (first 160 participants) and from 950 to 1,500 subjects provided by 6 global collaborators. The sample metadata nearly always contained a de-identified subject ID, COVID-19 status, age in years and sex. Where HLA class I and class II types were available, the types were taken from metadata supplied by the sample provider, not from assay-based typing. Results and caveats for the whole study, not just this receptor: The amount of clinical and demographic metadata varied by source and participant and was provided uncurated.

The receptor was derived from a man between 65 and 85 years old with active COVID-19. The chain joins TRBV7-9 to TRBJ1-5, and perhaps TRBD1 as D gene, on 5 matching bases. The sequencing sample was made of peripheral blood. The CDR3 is CASSLARTNQPQHF. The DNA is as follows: TGTGCCAGCAGCTTAGCCAGGACAAATCAGCCCCAGCATTTT. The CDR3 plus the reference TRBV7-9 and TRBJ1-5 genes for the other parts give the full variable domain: DTGVSQNPRHKITKRGQNVTFRCDPISEHNRLYWYRQTLGQGPEFLTYFQNEAQLEKSRLLSDRFSAERPKGSFSTLEIQRTEQGDSAMYLCASSLARTNQPQHFGDGTRLSIL.